This entry describes one T cell receptor beta chain. Its cognate antigen is unknown. At one end the junction does not follow the germline gene, possibly because of a read error. Using genomic DNA as the template, TCR beta VDJ and CDR3 profiling was carried out. TCRdb re-analysed the reads in MiXCR, keeping a single row per CDR3 protein. The sample has about 190,000 distinct CDR3 sequences; 50% to 55% are singletons. The CDR3 is 15 amino acids. Germline V gives CDR1 LNHNV, CDR2 YYDKDF (reference sequence). The data originate from a study of CD8+CD57+ T cells in acquired aplastic anemia. In the study overall: The study obtained an average of roughly 2.9 ug of DNA from sorted CD4+ and CD8+ cells. CD4+ cells from healthy donors averaged roughly 11 million reads. Findings and caveats of the study: Overlap between patients and controls comprised roughly 28 CD8+ CDR3 sequences.

This TCR was sampled from a human donor in good health, serving as a control. Sequences were obtained from sorted CD4+, CD8+, or CD8+CD57+ T cells (not recorded which) from PBMCs. V is TRBV15 and J is TRBJ1-1; D ambiguous. The CDR3 is CATSREGTAGPEALF. The CDR3 nucleotides are TGTGCCACCAGCAGAGAAGGTACGGCAGGACCTGAAGCTCTCTTT.